This T cell receptor beta chain was identified in a study of T-cell reconstitution after alpha-beta-depleted transplantation in children. It was with unique molecular identifiers that the TCRbeta library was prepared. MiXCR, applied by TCRdb to the PCR reads, yields one record per CDR3 protein. The sample carries hundreds of thousands of distinct CDR3 sequences, about 17% recorded once. Findings and limits, study-wide: Several hundred graft clones that had expanded were reportedly the source of alpha-beta T cells about two months after transplant. The study traced high day-60 TCRbeta diversity in some patients to surviving recipient T cells and thymic progenitors. T cells produced anew were the main source of T-cell counts and diversity one year after transplant.

Comment on this clonotype: Antigen unknown.

Germline CDR1 is DFQATT and CDR2 is SNEGSKA (reference sequence). The V end lost 6 bases, the J end lost 1 base, and 22 bases lay between the germline ends. This CDR3 has 18 amino acids. This sequence joins TRBV20-1 and TRBJ2-6; D may be TRBD2 (6 bases). Sequenced material: PBMCs, mostly from graft donor cells, taken 360 days after TCRalphabeta/CD19-depleted stem cell transplant. The receptor was derived from a boy in the first two years of life who had a stem cell transplant for Wiskott-Aldrich syndrome, so the T cells may come from the graft donor. The CDR3 spells CSAQRDSLSRSGANVLTF. CDR3 sequence (DNA): TGCAGTGCCCAGAGGGACTCGCTGAGTAGGTCTGGGGCCAACGTCCTGACTTTC.